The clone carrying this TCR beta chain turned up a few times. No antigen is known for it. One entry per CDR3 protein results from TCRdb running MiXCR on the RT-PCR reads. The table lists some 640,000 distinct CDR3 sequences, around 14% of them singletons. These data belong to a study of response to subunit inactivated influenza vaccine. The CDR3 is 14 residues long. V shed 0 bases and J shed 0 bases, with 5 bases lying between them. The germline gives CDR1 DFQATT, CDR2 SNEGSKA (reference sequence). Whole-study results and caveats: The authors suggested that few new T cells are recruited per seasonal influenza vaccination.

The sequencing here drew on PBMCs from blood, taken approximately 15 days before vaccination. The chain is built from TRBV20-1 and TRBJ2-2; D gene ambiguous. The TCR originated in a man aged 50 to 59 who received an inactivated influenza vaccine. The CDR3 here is CSARDLANTGELFF. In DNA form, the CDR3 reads TGCAGTGCTAGAGATTTAGCGAACACCGGGGAGCTGTTTTTT.